This TCR beta chain stems from a study of regulatory T cells. Study-wide points: In CD3G deficiency, regulatory T cells had lower Shannon diversity than autologous conventional CD4+ and control regulatory cells. In patients, unique TRB V-J pairs were restricted and V/J usage skewed, especially in Tregs.

Germline V gene lookup returns CDR1 MNHNS and CDR2 SASEGT. This CDR3 has 11 residues. The primer mix had 52 TRBV and 13 TRBJ primers. Data came from immunoSEQ multiplex PCR; TCRdb stores just in-frame clones and leaves some out. The sample lists fewer than 4,500 clones, approximately 92% seen once, with roughly 2.5% in the top ten. On this clone: Its antigen is not identified. Mismatch with germline at one junction end may stem from a read error.

At testing, patients were 2 to 39 years old, with reduced naive and increased memory T-cell proportions. Sequencing was performed on CD4+ Tregs sorted from blood. The clonotype was recovered from a child aged 2 to 15 with CD3G deficiency. The chain employs TRBV6-1 and TRBJ2-1; 8 bases line up with TRBD2. CDR3 DNA sequence: TGTGCCAGCAGTCAAGCGGGAGCGCAGTTCTTC. This encodes CASSQAGAQFF.